One and the same sample provided the 3 T cell receptor beta chains below, sequenced in a study of CD8+CD57+ T cells in acquired aplastic anemia. Patients picked for sequencing had shown CD8+CD57+ cell expansion detected by flow cytometry. Genomic DNA, serving as template, underwent TCR beta VDJ and CDR3 profiling. One entry per CDR3 protein, called by TCRdb with MiXCR from the reads. The profile shows about 58,000 distinct CDR3 sequences, approximately 50% of them singletons. Sequences were obtained from sorted CD4+, CD8+, or CD8+CD57+ T cells (not recorded which) from PBMCs. The receptors originated from a human donor with aplastic anemia.

The chain uses TRBV19 and TRBJ1-5; D is possibly TRBD1 (5 bases). Germline V gives CDR1 LNHDA, CDR2 SQIVND (reference sequence). The length of the CDR3 is 16 residues. V gave up 5 bases and J gave up 5 bases, with 19 bases separating them. The CDR3 protein is CASSDFGTGGHQPQHF. CDR3 nucleotides: TGTGCCAGTAGTGACTTTGGGACCGGGGGACATCAGCCCCAGCATTTT.

V is TRBV6-1 and J is TRBJ2-7, with a tentative D call TRBD2 (5 bases). The length of the CDR3 is 13 residues. Between the trimmed V and J ends, which lost 6 bases and 2 bases, there was a span of 11 bases. The germline V gene has CDR1 MNHNS and CDR2 SASEGT. The CDR3 protein is CASRLDGTYEQYF. CDR3 in DNA: TGTGCCAGCAGACTAGACGGTACCTACGAGCAGTACTTC.

This clonotype counts as medium-sized (0.01 to 0.1%). This rearrangement joins TRBV10-1 to TRBJ1-6, with D possibly TRBD1 on 5 matching bases. This CDR3 contains 15 residues. The germline V and J ends were trimmed by 7 bases and 3 bases, with 13 bases remaining between them. The germline V gene encodes CDR1 WNHNN and CDR2 SYGVQD (reference sequence). CDR3: CASTRDPIYNSPLHF. In nucleotides, the CDR3 is TGCGCCAGCACTCGGGACCCCATCTATAATTCACCCCTCCACTTT.